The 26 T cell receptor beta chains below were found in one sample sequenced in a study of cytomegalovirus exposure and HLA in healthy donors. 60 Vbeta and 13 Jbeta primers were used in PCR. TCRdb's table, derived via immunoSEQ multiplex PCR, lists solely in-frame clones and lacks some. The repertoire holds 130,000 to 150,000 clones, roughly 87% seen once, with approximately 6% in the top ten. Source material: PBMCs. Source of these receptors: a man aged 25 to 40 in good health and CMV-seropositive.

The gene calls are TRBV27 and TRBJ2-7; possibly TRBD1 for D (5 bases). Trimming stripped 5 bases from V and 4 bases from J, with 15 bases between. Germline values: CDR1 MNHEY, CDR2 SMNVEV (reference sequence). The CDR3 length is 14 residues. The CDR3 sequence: CASSSAPGWYEQYF. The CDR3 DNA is TGTGCCAGCAGTAGCGCGCCAGGGTGGTACGAGCAGTACTTC.

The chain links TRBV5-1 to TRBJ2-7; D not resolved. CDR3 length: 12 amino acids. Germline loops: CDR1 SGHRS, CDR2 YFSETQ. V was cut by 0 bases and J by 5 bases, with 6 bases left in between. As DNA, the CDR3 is TGCGCCAGCAGCTTGGGTGCGGACGAGCAGTACTTC. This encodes CASSLGADEQYF. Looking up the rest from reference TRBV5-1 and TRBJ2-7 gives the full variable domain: KAGVTQTPRYLIKTRGQQVTLSCSPISGHRSVSWYQQTPGQGLQFLFEYFSETQRNKGNFPGRFSGRQFSNSRSEMNVSTLELGDSALYLCASSLGADEQYFGPGTRLTVT.

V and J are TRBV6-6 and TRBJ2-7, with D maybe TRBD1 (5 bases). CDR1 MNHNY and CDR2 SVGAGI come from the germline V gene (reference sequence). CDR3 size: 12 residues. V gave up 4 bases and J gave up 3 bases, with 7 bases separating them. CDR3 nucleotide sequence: TGTGCCAGCAGTTCGACAGACTACGAGCAGTACTTC. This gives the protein CASSSTDYEQYF.

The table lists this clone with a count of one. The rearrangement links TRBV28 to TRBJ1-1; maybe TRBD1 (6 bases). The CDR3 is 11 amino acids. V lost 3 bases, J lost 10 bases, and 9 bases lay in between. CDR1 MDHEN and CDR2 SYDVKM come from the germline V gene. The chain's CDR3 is CASSFTGRAFF. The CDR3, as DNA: TGTGCCAGCAGTTTTACAGGGAGAGCTTTCTTT.

The CDR3 here is CASLDPDRGNEKLFF. The CDR3 nucleotides read TGTGCCAGCCTTGACCCCGACAGGGGGAATGAAAAACTGTTTTTT. The J gene is TRBJ1-4, the V gene TRBV2; the match to TRBD1 covers 9 bases. The V segment lost 8 bases and the J segment 5 bases; nucleotides outside the gene matches: 9. The CDR3 loop spans 15 amino acids. Germline V gene lookup returns CDR1 SNHLY and CDR2 FYNNEI.

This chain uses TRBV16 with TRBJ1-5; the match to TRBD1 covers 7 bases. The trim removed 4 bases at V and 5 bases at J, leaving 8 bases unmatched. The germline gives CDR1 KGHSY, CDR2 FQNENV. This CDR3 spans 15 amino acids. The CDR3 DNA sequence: TGTGCCAGCAGCCGACGGACAGGCGGCGATCAGCCCCAGCATTTT. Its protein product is CASSRRTGGDQPQHF.

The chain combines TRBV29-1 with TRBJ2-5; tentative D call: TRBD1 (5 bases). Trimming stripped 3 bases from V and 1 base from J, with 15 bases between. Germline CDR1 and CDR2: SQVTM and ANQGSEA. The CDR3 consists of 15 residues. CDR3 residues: CSVDSDGHLQETQYF. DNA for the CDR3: TGCAGCGTTGATTCCGACGGACATCTCCAAGAGACCCAGTACTTC.

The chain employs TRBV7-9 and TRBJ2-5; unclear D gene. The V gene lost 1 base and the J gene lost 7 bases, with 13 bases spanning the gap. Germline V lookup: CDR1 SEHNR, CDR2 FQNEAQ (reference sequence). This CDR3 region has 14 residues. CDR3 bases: TGTGCCAGCAGCTTAGTATCCTCGAACGGGACCCAGTACTTC. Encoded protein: CASSLVSSNGTQYF.

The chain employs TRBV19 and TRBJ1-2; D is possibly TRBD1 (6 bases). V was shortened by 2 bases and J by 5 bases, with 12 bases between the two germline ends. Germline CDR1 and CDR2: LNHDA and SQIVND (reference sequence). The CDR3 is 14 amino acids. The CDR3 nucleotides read TGTGCCAGTAGTATATCGACAGGCTGGTATGGCTACACCTTC. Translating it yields CASSISTGWYGYTF.

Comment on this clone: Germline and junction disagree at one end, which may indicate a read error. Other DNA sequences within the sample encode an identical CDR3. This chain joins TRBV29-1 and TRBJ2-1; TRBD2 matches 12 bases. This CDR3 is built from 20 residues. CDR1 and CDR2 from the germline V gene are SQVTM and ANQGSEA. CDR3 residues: CSVEDLTPRLAGGPGNEQFF. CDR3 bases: TGCAGCGTCGAAGATTTAACCCCAAGGCTAGCGGGAGGGCCGGGGAATGAGCAGTTCTTC.

The CDR3 loop is CASSPGQGGRAYGYTF. The CDR3 DNA reads as TGTGCCAGCTCACCGGGACAGGGAGGTCGGGCCTATGGCTACACCTTC. The chain is built from TRBV18 and TRBJ1-2; TRBD1 matches 9 bases. Per germline, CDR1 KGHSH and CDR2 LQKENI. This CDR3 has 16 residues. With 3 bases clipped from V and 4 bases from J, the junction kept 9 bases outside the gene matches.

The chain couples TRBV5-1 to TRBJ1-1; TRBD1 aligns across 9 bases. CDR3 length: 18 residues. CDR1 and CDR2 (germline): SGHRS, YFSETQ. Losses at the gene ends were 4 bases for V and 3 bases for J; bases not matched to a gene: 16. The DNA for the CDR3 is TGCGCCAGCAGCCAGCAGGGACAGGGTAGATATCGGGACACTGAAGCTTTCTTT. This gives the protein CASSQQGQGRYRDTEAFF.

The CDR3 spells CATSRDFSLTSGGTSTDTQYF. In DNA form, the CDR3 reads TGTGCCACCAGCAGAGATTTTAGCCTAACTAGCGGGGGAACTAGCACAGATACGCAGTATTTT. J is TRBJ2-3 and V is TRBV15; 11 bases are a match to TRBD2. This CDR3 comprises 21 residues. V shed 0 bases and J 0 bases; nucleotides not matched to a gene: 14. Germline V gene lookup returns CDR1 LNHNV and CDR2 YYDKDF (reference sequence).

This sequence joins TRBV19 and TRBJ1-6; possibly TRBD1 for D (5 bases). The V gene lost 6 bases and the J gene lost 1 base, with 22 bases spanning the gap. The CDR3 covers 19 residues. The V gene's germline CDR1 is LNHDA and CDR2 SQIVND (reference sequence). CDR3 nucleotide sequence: TGTGCCAGTAGAAACCAGGGTGATCATCAGAAGTCCTATAATTCACCCCTCCACTTT. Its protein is CASRNQGDHQKSYNSPLHF. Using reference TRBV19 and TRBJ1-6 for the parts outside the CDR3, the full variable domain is DGGITQSPKYLFRKEGQNVTLSCEQNLNHDAMYWYRQDPGQGLRLIYYSQIVNDFQKGDIAEGYSVSREKKESFPLTVTSAQKNPTAFYLCASRNQGDHQKSYNSPLHFGNGTRLTVT.

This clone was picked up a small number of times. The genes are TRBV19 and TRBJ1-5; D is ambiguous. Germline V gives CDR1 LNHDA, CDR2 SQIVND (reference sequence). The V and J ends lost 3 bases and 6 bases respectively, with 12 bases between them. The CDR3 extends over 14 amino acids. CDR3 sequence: CASSISGFGQPQHF. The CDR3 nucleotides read TGTGCCAGTAGTATTTCCGGGTTCGGTCAGCCCCAGCATTTT.

CDR3 nucleotides: TGTGCCAGCAGCGTACGACAGAGCACAGATACGCAGTATTTT. The encoded protein is CASSVRQSTDTQYF. The chain carries TRBV7-6 and TRBJ2-3; tentative D call: TRBD1 (5 bases). The V gene lost 5 bases and the J gene lost 0 bases, with 9 bases spanning the gap. This CDR3 is 14 amino acids long. Germline CDR1 SGHVS, CDR2 FNYEAQ.

As DNA, the CDR3 is TGTGCCAGCAGCTGGCGGGCCGTCGAGCAGTACTTC. Protein sequence: CASSWRAVEQYF. V and J are TRBV7-2 and TRBJ2-7, with D maybe TRBD2 (5 bases). The ends were cut back, 4 bases at V and 6 bases at J, with 10 bases in the middle. Germline assignment: CDR1 SGHTA and CDR2 FQGNSA. The CDR3 runs to 12 residues. The full variable domain, with the rest looked up from reference TRBV7-2 and TRBJ2-7, is GAGVSQSPSNKVTEKGKDVELRCDPISGHTALYWYRQSLGQGLEFLIYFQGNSAPDKSGLPSDRFSAERTGGSVSTLTIQRTQQEDSAVYLCASSWRAVEQYFGPGTRLTVT.

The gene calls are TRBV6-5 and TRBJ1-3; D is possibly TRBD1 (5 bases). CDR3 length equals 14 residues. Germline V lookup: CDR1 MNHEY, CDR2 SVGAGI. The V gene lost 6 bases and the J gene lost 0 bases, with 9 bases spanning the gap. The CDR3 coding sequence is TGTGCCAGCAGACTACAGGCCTCTGGAAACACCATATATTTT. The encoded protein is CASRLQASGNTIYF.

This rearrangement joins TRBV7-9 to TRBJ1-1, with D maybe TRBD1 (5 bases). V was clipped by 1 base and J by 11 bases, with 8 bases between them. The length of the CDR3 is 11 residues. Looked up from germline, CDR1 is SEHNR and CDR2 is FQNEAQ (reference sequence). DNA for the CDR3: TGTGCCAGCAGCTTAGTAGGGGATGCTTTCTTT. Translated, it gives CASSLVGDAFF.

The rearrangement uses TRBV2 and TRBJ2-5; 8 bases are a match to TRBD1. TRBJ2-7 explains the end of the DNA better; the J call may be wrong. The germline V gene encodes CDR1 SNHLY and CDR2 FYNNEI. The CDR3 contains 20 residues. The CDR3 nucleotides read TGTGCCAGCGGATGGAGGGGGGAGGCCCATCCGGGACAGGTCTCCTACGAGCAGTACTTC. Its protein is CASGWRGEAHPGQVSYEQYF.

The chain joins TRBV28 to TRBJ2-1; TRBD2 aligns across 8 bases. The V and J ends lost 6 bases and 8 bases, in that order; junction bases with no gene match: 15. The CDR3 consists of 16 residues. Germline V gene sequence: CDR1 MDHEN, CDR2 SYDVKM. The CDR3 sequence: CASSRRGSGTGDEQFF. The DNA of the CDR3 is TGTGCCAGCAGCCGTCGTGGTAGCGGGACGGGCGATGAGCAGTTCTTC.

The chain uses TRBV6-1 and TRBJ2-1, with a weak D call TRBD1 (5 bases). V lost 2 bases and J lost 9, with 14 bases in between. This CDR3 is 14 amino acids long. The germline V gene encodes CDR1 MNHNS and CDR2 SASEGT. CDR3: CASSEQGGRAEQFF. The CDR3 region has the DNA TGTGCCAGCAGTGAACAGGGCGGTAGGGCTGAGCAGTTCTTC.

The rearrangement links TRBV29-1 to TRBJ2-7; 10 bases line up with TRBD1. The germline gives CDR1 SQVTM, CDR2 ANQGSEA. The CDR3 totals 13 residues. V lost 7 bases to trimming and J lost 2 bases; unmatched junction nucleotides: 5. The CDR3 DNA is TGCAGCGGGGGACAGGGGAGCCCCTACGAGCAGTACTTC. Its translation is CSGGQGSPYEQYF.

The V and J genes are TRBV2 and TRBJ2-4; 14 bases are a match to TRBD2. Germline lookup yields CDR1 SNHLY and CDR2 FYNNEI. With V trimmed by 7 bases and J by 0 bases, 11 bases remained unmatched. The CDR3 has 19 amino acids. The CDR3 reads CASIPGGLAGGRAKNIQYF. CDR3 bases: TGTGCCAGCATCCCTGGCGGACTAGCGGGAGGCCGAGCCAAAAACATTCAGTACTTC.

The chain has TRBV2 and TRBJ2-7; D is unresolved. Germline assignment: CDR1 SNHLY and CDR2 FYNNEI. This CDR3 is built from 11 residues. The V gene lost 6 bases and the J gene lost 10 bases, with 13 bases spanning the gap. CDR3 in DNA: TGTGCCAGCAGCCCTCGACATTTACAGTACTTC. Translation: CASSPRHLQYF.

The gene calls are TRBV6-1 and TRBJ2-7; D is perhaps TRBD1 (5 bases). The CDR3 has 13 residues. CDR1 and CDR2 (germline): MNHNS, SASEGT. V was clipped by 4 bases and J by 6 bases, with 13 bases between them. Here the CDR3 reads CASSALERGEQYF. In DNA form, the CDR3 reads TGTGCCAGCAGTGCCCTGGAAAGGGGCGAGCAGTACTTC.